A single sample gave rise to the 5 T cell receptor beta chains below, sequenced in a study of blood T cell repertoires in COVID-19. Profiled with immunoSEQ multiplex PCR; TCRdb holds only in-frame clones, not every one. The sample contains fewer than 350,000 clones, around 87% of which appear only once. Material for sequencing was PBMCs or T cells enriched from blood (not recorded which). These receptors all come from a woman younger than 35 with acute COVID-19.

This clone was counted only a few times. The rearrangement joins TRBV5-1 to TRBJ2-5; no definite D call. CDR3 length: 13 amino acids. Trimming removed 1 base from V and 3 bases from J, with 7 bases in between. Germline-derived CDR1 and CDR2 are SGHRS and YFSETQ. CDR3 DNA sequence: TGCGCCAGCAGCTTGTACATTGAAGAGACCCAGTACTTC. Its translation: CASSLYIEETQYF.

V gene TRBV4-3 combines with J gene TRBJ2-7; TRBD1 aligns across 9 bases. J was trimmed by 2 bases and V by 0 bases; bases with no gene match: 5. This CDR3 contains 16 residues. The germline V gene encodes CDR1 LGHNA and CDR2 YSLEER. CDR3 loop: CASSQDVGQGAYEQYF. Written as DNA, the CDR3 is TGCGCCAGCAGCCAAGATGTGGGACAGGGAGCCTACGAGCAGTACTTC.

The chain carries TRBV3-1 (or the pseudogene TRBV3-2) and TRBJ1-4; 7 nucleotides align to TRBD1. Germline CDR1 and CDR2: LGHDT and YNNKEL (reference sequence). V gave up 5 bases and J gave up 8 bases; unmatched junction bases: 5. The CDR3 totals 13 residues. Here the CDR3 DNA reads TGTGCCAGCAGCTATTCGGACAGGGAAAAACTGTTTTTT. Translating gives CASSYSDREKLFF.

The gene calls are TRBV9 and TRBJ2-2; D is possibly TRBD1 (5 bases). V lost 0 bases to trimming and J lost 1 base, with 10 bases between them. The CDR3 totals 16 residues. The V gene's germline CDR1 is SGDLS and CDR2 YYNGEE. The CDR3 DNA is TGTGCCAGCAGCGTAGTCCAGGGATTGAACACCGGGGAGCTGTTTTTT. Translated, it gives CASSVVQGLNTGELFF.

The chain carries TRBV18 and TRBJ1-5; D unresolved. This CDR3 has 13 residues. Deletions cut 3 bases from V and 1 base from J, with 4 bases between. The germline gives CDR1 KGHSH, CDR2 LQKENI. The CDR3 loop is CASSPGSNQPQHF. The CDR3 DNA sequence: TGTGCCAGCTCACCGGGCAGCAATCAGCCCCAGCATTTT.